This TCR beta chain was obtained from a study of blood T cell repertoires in COVID-19. Study overall: Donors in the United States, Italy and Spain gave samples during acute or convalescent COVID-19.

This CDR3 is built from 15 residues. The germline V gene has CDR1 SEHNR and CDR2 FQNEAQ (reference sequence). Trimming took 4 bases from V and 4 from J; bases not matched to a gene: 9. Profiled with immunoSEQ multiplex PCR; TCRdb holds only in-frame clones, not every one. Of around 51,000 clones detected, approximately 86% appear once; the ten largest clones hold over 3.5%. This rearrangement joins TRBV7-9 to TRBJ1-2, with 7 bases matching TRBD1. Sequenced: peripheral blood. This TCR was recovered from an elderly man with active COVID-19. CDR3 sequence: CASSSYTQGSYGYTF. The DNA of the CDR3 is TGTGCCAGCAGCTCCTATACACAGGGGTCCTATGGCTACACCTTC.